This entry lists 19 T cell receptor beta chains sequenced from one sample in a study of cytomegalovirus exposure and HLA in healthy donors. Produced via immunoSEQ multiplex PCR; TCRdb's table is partial and in-frame only. The sample has roughly 120,000 clones; around 88% are singletons. The sequencing input was PBMCs. These receptor sequences come from a man between 18 and 29 years old in good health and CMV-seronegative.

With regard to this clone: The junction differs from germline at one of its ends, possibly a read error. The chain couples TRBV6-4 to TRBJ1-2, with 11 nucleotides matching TRBD1. The CDR3 loop spans 16 amino acids. Per germline, CDR1 MRHNA and CDR2 SNTAGT. The CDR3 sequence is CASRDLRTGGQDGYTF. CDR3 in DNA: TGTGCCAGCAGGGACTTAAGGACAGGGGGCCAGGATGGCTACACCTTC.

The chain carries TRBV4-2 and TRBJ1-1; D not resolved. The CDR3 consists of 14 residues. Germline CDR1 is LGHNA and CDR2 is YNFKEQ. V lost 1 base to trimming and J lost 1 base, with 7 bases between them. The CDR3 region is CASSQARGNTEAFF. CDR3 coding DNA: TGTGCCAGCAGCCAAGCGAGAGGGAACACTGAAGCTTTCTTT.

This chain connects TRBV10-1 to TRBJ2-7; 11 bases align to TRBD2. The CDR3 sequence is 17 residues long. Germline V gene sequence: CDR1 WNHNN, CDR2 SYGVQD (reference sequence). V lost 2 bases to trimming and J lost 3 bases; unmatched junction nucleotides: 9. The CDR3 spells CASSESIGTSGYYEQYF. Written as DNA, the CDR3 is TGCGCCAGCAGTGAGAGTATTGGGACTAGCGGATACTACGAGCAGTACTTC.

The chain couples TRBV7-6 to TRBJ2-1; D gene ambiguous. The CDR3 length is 14 residues. V was clipped by 5 bases and J by 8 bases, with 16 bases between them. Germline V CDR1 and CDR2: SGHVS, FNYEAQ. CDR3 in amino acids: CASSPLPGSDEQFF. The CDR3 DNA reads as TGTGCCAGCAGCCCACTTCCGGGTTCCGATGAGCAGTTCTTC.

The CDR3 DNA sequence: TGTGCCAGCAGGCCAGGGGGCTACGGGGAACAGCCCCAGCATTTT. Translated, it gives CASRPGGYGEQPQHF. The V gene is TRBV27, the J gene TRBJ1-5; 8 bases fit TRBD1. Per the germline V gene, CDR1 is MNHEY and CDR2 is SMNVEV (reference sequence). This CDR3 spans 15 amino acids. V lost 6 bases and J lost 7; bases outside the gene matches: 11.

This chain's CDR3 is CASSVGSTQETQYF. The DNA of the CDR3 is TGTGCCAGCAGCGTAGGTTCCACACAAGAGACCCAGTACTTC. The chain links TRBV9 to TRBJ2-5; D uncertain. The V gene lost 0 bases and the J gene lost 2 bases, with 8 bases spanning the gap. CDR1 is SGDLS, CDR2 YYNGEE, per germline. The CDR3 has 14 residues.

The chain couples TRBV28 to TRBJ1-1, with D perhaps TRBD1 (6 bases). The CDR3 consists of 15 residues. Germline values: CDR1 MDHEN, CDR2 SYDVKM. Trimming left V 4 bases short and J 3 bases short, with 15 bases between. As DNA, the CDR3 is TGTGCCAGCAGTTCACTACAGGGAGGGCACACTGAAGCTTTCTTT. Translated, it gives CASSSLQGGHTEAFF.

Here the CDR3 DNA reads TGTGCCAGCAGTTACAGGGGCGAGCAGTACTTC. This translates into CASSYRGEQYF. The chain joins TRBV6-6 to TRBJ2-7; weak D call: TRBD1 (5 bases). V dropped 2 bases and J dropped 6 bases, with 5 bases sitting between them. Per the germline V gene, CDR1 is MNHNY and CDR2 is SVGAGI (reference sequence). The CDR3 length is 11 residues.

The rearrangement links TRBV28 to TRBJ1-5, with D unclear. This CDR3 contains 13 residues. V dropped 3 bases and J dropped 6 bases, with 9 bases sitting between them. Looked up from germline, CDR1 is MDHEN and CDR2 is SYDVKM. The CDR3 coding sequence is TGTGCCAGCAGTTTGGAGGGCACTCAGCCCCAGCATTTT. Its translation: CASSLEGTQPQHF.

The chain couples TRBV28 to TRBJ2-7; possibly TRBD1 for D (6 bases). Germline CDR1 is MDHEN and CDR2 is SYDVKM. The ends were cut back, 3 bases at V and 1 base at J, with 13 bases in the middle. CDR3 length: 15 residues. The CDR3 region has the DNA TGTGCCAGCAGTTTTGGGGCAGGGGCATCCTACGAGCAGTACTTC. This gives the protein CASSFGAGASYEQYF.

This chain joins TRBV6-5 and TRBJ2-2, with D maybe TRBD2 (5 bases). Germline CDR1 reads MNHEY; CDR2 reads SVGAGI. The CDR3 loop spans 15 amino acids. The V end was cut by 2 bases, the J end by 0 bases, with 7 bases between. DNA of the CDR3: TGTGCCAGCAGTTACGGACTGGCGAACACCGGGGAGCTGTTTTTT. It translates to CASSYGLANTGELFF.

The chain joins TRBV6-1 to TRBJ2-7, with no clear D. Trimming shortened V by 4 bases and J by 3 bases, and 13 bases separated the two germline ends. This CDR3 has 14 amino acids. Germline V gives CDR1 MNHNS, CDR2 SASEGT. CDR3 DNA sequence: TGTGCCAGCAGTGGGAACAGTCGTAACTACGAGCAGTACTTC. Its protein is CASSGNSRNYEQYF.

The V gene is TRBV19, the J gene TRBJ1-5; maybe TRBD1 (5 bases). Trimming cost V 6 bases and J 0 bases, with 15 bases left between them. Germline V gene data show CDR1 as LNHDA and CDR2 as SQIVND (reference sequence). The CDR3 length is 16 residues. The CDR3 sequence: CASSNDRFYSNQPQHF. The CDR3 nucleotides are TGTGCCAGTAGCAACGACAGATTTTATAGCAATCAGCCCCAGCATTTT.

The CDR3 region is CASSPDRVFDERRKYF. The CDR3, as DNA: TGTGCCAGCAGCCCAGACAGGGTCTTCGACGAGCGCAGGAAGTACTTC. The V gene is TRBV7-8, the J gene TRBJ2-7; 7 bases fit TRBD1. Per germline, CDR1 SGHVS and CDR2 FQNEAQ. Trimming at V came to 5 bases and at J to 11 bases, leaving 21 bases not matched to a gene. This CDR3 region has 16 residues.

The count of this clone is one. The rearrangement joins TRBV11-3 to TRBJ2-7, with 9 positions matching TRBD1. The V gene end was trimmed by 4 bases and the J gene end by 4 bases; junction bases not matched to a gene: 2. This CDR3 is built from 13 residues. Germline V gives CDR1 SGHNT, CDR2 YENEEA. CDR3 sequence reads: CASSSGQGYEQYF. CDR3 DNA sequence: TGTGCCAGCAGCTCAGGACAGGGGTACGAGCAGTACTTC.

The J gene is TRBJ1-5, the V gene TRBV19; TRBD1 matches 11 bases. The CDR3 runs 14 residues. V was pared by 6 bases and J by 8 bases, with 6 bases of the junction left unmatched. CDR1 LNHDA and CDR2 SQIVND come from the germline V gene (reference sequence). The CDR3 DNA follows: TGTGCCAGTAGCCGGACAGGGGGCGGTGAGCCCCAGCATTTT. The encoded protein is CASSRTGGGEPQHF.

The chain recombines TRBV28 with TRBJ2-1; the match to TRBD1 covers 10 bases. The CDR3 is 14 residues long. Per germline, CDR1 MDHEN and CDR2 SYDVKM. With V trimmed by 7 bases and J by 8 bases, 8 bases remained unmatched. The CDR3 sequence is CASNGPGQGHEQFF. For the CDR3, the DNA is TGTGCCAGCAACGGGCCGGGACAGGGGCATGAGCAGTTCTTC.

There are a few counts of this clone. The chain joins TRBV5-1 to TRBJ2-5, with 9 bases aligning to TRBD2. CDR3 size: 15 residues. J was trimmed by 4 bases and V by 3 bases; bases with no gene match: 7. In germline, CDR1 is SGHRS, CDR2 YFSETQ. Here the CDR3 reads CASSSQLAGLETQYF. The CDR3, as DNA: TGCGCCAGCAGCTCCCAACTAGCGGGTTTAGAGACCCAGTACTTC.

The table lists this clone with a count of one. V gene TRBV11-2 combines with J gene TRBJ1-1; 8 positions match TRBD1. The junction had 5 bases not matched to a gene; V was cut back by 5 bases and J by 0 bases. This CDR3 is built from 15 residues. CDR1 and CDR2 (germline): SGHAT, FQNNGV. The CDR3 protein is CASSGTGNMNTEAFF. Here the CDR3 DNA reads TGTGCCAGCAGCGGGACAGGAAACATGAACACTGAAGCTTTCTTT.